Following are 24 T cell receptor beta chains from one sample sequenced in a study of breast tumors, draining lymph nodes, adjacent tissues (dated by TCRdb to the mid-2010s). Library prep was done by multiplex PCR. The sequencer listed for this sample is Illumina HiSeq 2000. Through fastp at Q25 and MiXCR, TCRdb rebuilt clones from the public reads, retaining in-frame beta chains. Entries that share a CDR3 protein sequence are merged under the most common genes and DNA. The sample table lists 160,000 or so distinct CDR3 sequences, roughly 35% of them with a count of one. Less than 4% of the sample is taken by the ten largest. Lymph node samples came from the axillary draining lymph nodes of breast cancer patients. The sequencing sample was made of axillary lymph node tissue. These receptors all come from a female donor with breast cancer. Some clones in this sample may be carry-over from other donors' samples.

With respect to this clonotype: A much bigger clone sits one base away, suggesting this may be a read error. The chain couples TRBV3-2 to TRBJ2-5; the table assigns TRBD2, which was not confirmed against the DNA. TRBV3-2 represents a pseudogene. The CDR3 contains 17 residues. In DNA, the CDR3 is TGTCCCAGCAGCCAAGATCTGACTAGCGGGAGATCAGAGACCCAGTACTTC. Amino acid sequence: CPSSQDLTSGRSETQYF.

As to this clonotype: A much larger clone lies a single base off, so this may be a read error. The chain has TRBV6-5 and TRBJ2-7; D is uncertain. Trimming removed 5 bases at V and 0 bases at J, with 14 bases between. CDR1 MNHEY and CDR2 SVGAGI come from the germline V gene. The CDR3 sequence is 15 residues long. The CDR3 here is CASSHHPGSSYEQYF. CDR3 coding DNA: TGTGCCAGCAGTCACCATCCCGGTAGCTCCTACGAGCAGTACTTC.

Ten or more counts support this clonotype. The rearrangement uses TRBV6-6 and TRBJ2-1; tentative D call: TRBD2 (5 bases). Trimming cost V 8 bases and J 3 bases, with 14 bases left between them. Looked up from germline, CDR1 is MNHNY and CDR2 is SVGAGI (reference sequence). The CDR3 runs to 14 residues. The CDR3 loop is CASSTARDYNEQFF. CDR3 nucleotide sequence: TGTGCCAGCTCCACCGCTCGGGACTACAATGAGCAGTTCTTC.

This clonotype was found many times. V is TRBV20-1 and J is TRBJ1-5, with no clear D. Trimming left V 3 bases short and J 0 bases short, with 15 bases between. This CDR3 has 16 residues. The germline V gene encodes CDR1 DFQATT and CDR2 SNEGSKA (reference sequence). The CDR3 DNA sequence: TGCAGTGCTAGTCAGCCACAGACCACTAGCAATCAGCCCCAGCATTTT. Encoded protein: CSASQPQTTSNQPQHF.

Comments on this clonotype: No DNA is shown, since the ends of the CDR3 on it are uncertain; the CDR3 is the one TCRdb lists. The chain uses TRBV2 and TRBJ2-2; the D segment call TRBD2 is taken from the table without a DNA check. CDR1 is SNHLY and CDR2 is FYNNEI in the germline V gene. The CDR3 extends over 16 residues, inclusive of both ends. The CDR3 here is CASSGEDGVRFGELFF.

This clonotype showed up many times. The chain links TRBV28 to TRBJ1-6, with TRBD1 matching over 7 bases. The germline V gene has CDR1 MDHEN and CDR2 SYDVKM. CDR3 length: 15 amino acids. Germline trimming cut 6 bases from V and 8 bases from J; bases unmatched to any gene: 10. The CDR3 protein is CASRPLTGWDSPLHF. The CDR3 DNA reads TGTGCCAGCAGACCCTTGACAGGGTGGGATTCACCCCTCCACTTT.

The sample holds many counts of this clonotype. The chain links TRBV19 to TRBJ2-7; 12 nucleotides agree with TRBD2. Germline loops: CDR1 LNHDA, CDR2 SQIVND (reference sequence). The junction had 12 bases not matched to a gene; V was cut back by 6 bases and J by 6 bases. The CDR3 spans 16 residues. The CDR3 spells CASSPSGRANRFEQYF. CDR3 sequence (DNA): TGTGCCAGTAGCCCTAGCGGGAGGGCCAACCGGTTCGAGCAGTACTTC.

Many counts were recorded for this clonotype. The rearrangement links TRBV5-1 to TRBJ1-6; D gene unclear. The V end was cut by 4 bases, the J end by 3 bases, with 14 bases between. The CDR3 sequence is 16 residues long. The germline CDR1 and CDR2 sequences are SGHRS and YFSETQ. CDR3 in DNA: TGCGCCAGCAGCACTAATGGACGGGTCTATAATTCACCCCTCCACTTT. This sequence encodes CASSTNGRVYNSPLHF.

This clonotype occurred many times. V usage is TRBV30 and J usage is TRBJ2-3, with TRBD2 identical over 7 bases. Germline lookup yields CDR1 GTSNPN and CDR2 SVGIG (reference sequence). Trimming at V came to 4 bases and at J to 6 bases, leaving 7 bases not matched to a gene. This CDR3 has 13 amino acids. As DNA, the CDR3 is TGTGCCTGGACTAACGGGAGGTCCGATACGCAGTATTTT. Its translation: CAWTNGRSDTQYF.

This clonotype was detected many times. The chain has TRBV29-1 and TRBJ2-5, with TRBD1 as a possible D gene (6 bases). CDR1 is SQVTM and CDR2 is ANQGSEA in the germline V gene. V gave up 7 bases and J gave up 6 bases, with 15 bases separating them. The CDR3 is 12 amino acids. CDR3 nucleotide sequence: TGCAGCGCCTACAGGGATAGAAAGACCCAGTACTTC. Translated, it gives CSAYRDRKTQYF.

The genes are TRBV10-3 and TRBJ2-1; 12 bases are a match to TRBD2. The CDR3 runs 15 residues. CDR1 is ENHRY and CDR2 is SYGVKD in the germline V gene. The V segment lost 5 bases and the J segment 4 bases; nucleotides outside the gene matches: 3. CDR3 region: CAISYLAGGYNEQFF. CDR3 bases: TGTGCCATCAGTTACCTAGCGGGGGGGTACAATGAGCAGTTCTTC.

This chain connects TRBV19 to TRBJ2-1; TRBD2 agrees at 10 bases. This CDR3 is built from 14 residues. With V trimmed by 5 bases and J by 14 bases, 12 bases remained unmatched. Germline assignment: CDR1 LNHDA and CDR2 SQIVND (reference sequence). The CDR3 nucleotides read TGTGCCAGTAGTTTGTTAGCGGGAGGCCACGGGAAGTTCTTC. Translation: CASSLLAGGHGKFF.

Many counts were recorded for this clonotype. V is TRBV7-2 and J is TRBJ2-2, with D tentatively TRBD1 (6 bases). V was pared by 5 bases and J by 5 bases, with 15 bases between. CDR3 length: 15 amino acids. Germline V gene lookup returns CDR1 SGHTA and CDR2 FQGNSA. Here the CDR3 DNA reads TGTGCCAGCAGCCTAGGGGGATCGTGGACCGGGGAGCTGTTTTTT. Its protein is CASSLGGSWTGELFF.

This clonotype was counted between two and nine times. The chain uses TRBV5-6 and TRBJ1-1; 8 positions agree with TRBD1. Trimming removed 5 bases from V and 0 bases from J; junction bases left unmatched: 6. This CDR3 region has 15 residues. Germline CDR1 SGHDT, CDR2 YYEEEE. Written as DNA, the CDR3 is TGTGCCAGCAGTCGGGACAGGTTGGTGAACACTGAAGCTTTCTTT. Its protein is CASSRDRLVNTEAFF.

The gene calls are TRBV5-1 and TRBJ1-6; 7 bases align to TRBD1. The CDR3 spans 15 residues. Germline lookup yields CDR1 SGHRS and CDR2 YFSETQ. The J segment lost 7 bases and the V segment lost 6 bases, leaving 10 bases of the junction unmatched. This CDR3 is CASTLRDSRNSPLHF. CDR3 DNA sequence: TGCGCCAGCACGCTCCGGGACAGTCGCAATTCACCCCTCCACTTT.

This sequence joins TRBV29-1 and TRBJ2-7; the D is unclear. CDR3 length equals 11 residues. Trimming stripped 7 bases from V and 3 bases from J, with 10 bases between. In germline, CDR1 is SQVTM, CDR2 ANQGSEA. This chain's CDR3 is CSGFGVYEQYF. The CDR3 nucleotides are TGCAGCGGATTCGGAGTCTACGAGCAGTACTTC.

The gene calls are TRBV7-9 and TRBJ1-2, with 9 bases fitting TRBD1. In germline, CDR1 is SEHNR, CDR2 FQNEAQ (reference sequence). With 3 bases clipped from V and 6 bases from J, the junction kept 8 bases outside the gene matches. The CDR3 loop spans 15 amino acids. CDR3 loop: CASSFNPGQGNGYTF. The CDR3 coding sequence is TGTGCCAGCAGCTTCAATCCGGGACAGGGCAATGGCTACACCTTC.

This clonotype was recorded many times. This chain uses TRBV4-2 with TRBJ2-1; the match to TRBD2 covers 8 bases. J gave up 7 bases and V 4 bases, and 12 bases lay outside the gene matches. In germline, CDR1 is LGHNA, CDR2 YNFKEQ. The CDR3 has 16 amino acids. The CDR3 here is CASSPRRGGRGNEQFF. Written as DNA, the CDR3 is TGTGCCAGCAGCCCCAGACGGGGGGGCCGGGGAAATGAGCAGTTCTTC.

To note about this clonotype: Since no conserved phenylalanine or tryptophan closes the CDR3, a read error is the likely cause. V gene TRBV9 combines with J gene TRBJ1-6; D is uncertain. Germline V lookup: CDR1 SGDLS, CDR2 YYNGEE. There are 13 residues in the CDR3. The CDR3 loop is CAGSVGSNSPLHY. The CDR3 nucleotides read TGTGCCGGCAGCGTAGGGTCTAATTCACCCCTCCACTAT.

This clonotype appeared many times. The chain joins TRBV5-1 to TRBJ2-1; 10 nucleotides line up with TRBD1. The CDR3 contains 15 residues. Germline lookup yields CDR1 SGHRS and CDR2 YFSETQ. With V trimmed by 4 bases and J by 2 bases, 3 bases remained unmatched. Here the CDR3 DNA reads TGCGCCAGCAGCGGAGGACAGGGGGCCTACAATGAGCAGTTCTTC. Protein product: CASSGGQGAYNEQFF.

The V gene is TRBV5-6, the J gene TRBJ2-6, with D possibly matching TRBD1 (8 bases). Looked up from germline, CDR1 is SGHDT and CDR2 is YYEEEE. This CDR3 is built from 16 residues. Trimming removed 4 bases at V and 7 bases at J, with 18 bases between. The CDR3 nucleotides read TGTGCCAGCAGCCCTAACAGGGGGAGGGCAGCCAACGTCCTGACTTTC. Translation: CASSPNRGRAANVLTF. Complete variable domain (other parts from reference TRBV5-6 and TRBJ2-6): DAGVTQSPTHLIKTRGQQVTLRCSPKSGHDTVSWYQQALGQGPQFIFQYYEEEERQRGNFPDRFSGHQFPNYSSELNVNALLLGDSALYLCASSPNRGRAANVLTFGAGSRLTVL.

Remarks on this clonotype: This sequence may be a read error, since a much larger clone differs from it by one base. The chain recombines TRBV30 with TRBJ1-4; D may be TRBD1 (5 bases). This CDR3 comprises 15 residues. Germline V gene data show CDR1 as GTSNPN and CDR2 as SVGIG (reference sequence). In DNA, the CDR3 is TGTGCCTGGAGTGCCGACAGAGTTTCTAATGAAGAACTGTTTTTT. Its translation: CAWSADRVSNEELFF.

This clonotype occurred once. V usage is TRBV18 and J usage is TRBJ1-1, with D tentatively TRBD1 (6 bases). Trimming shortened V by 7 bases and J by 4 bases, and 19 bases separated the two germline ends. Germline CDR1 reads KGHSH; CDR2 reads LQKENI. The CDR3 has 15 amino acids. CDR3 loop: CASYRGVVPGTEAFF. CDR3 nucleotide sequence: TGTGCCAGCTATAGGGGGGTCGTTCCGGGCACTGAAGCTTTCTTT.

This clonotype was counted many times. The V call is TRBV5-1, the J call TRBJ2-1, with TRBD2 identical over 12 bases. With 2 bases clipped from V and 7 bases from J, the junction kept 7 bases outside the gene matches. Germline lookup yields CDR1 SGHRS and CDR2 YFSETQ. The CDR3 runs to 16 residues. CDR3 sequence: CASSLLLAGGPNEQFF. CDR3 bases: TGCGCCAGCAGCTTACTCCTAGCGGGAGGGCCGAATGAGCAGTTCTTC.